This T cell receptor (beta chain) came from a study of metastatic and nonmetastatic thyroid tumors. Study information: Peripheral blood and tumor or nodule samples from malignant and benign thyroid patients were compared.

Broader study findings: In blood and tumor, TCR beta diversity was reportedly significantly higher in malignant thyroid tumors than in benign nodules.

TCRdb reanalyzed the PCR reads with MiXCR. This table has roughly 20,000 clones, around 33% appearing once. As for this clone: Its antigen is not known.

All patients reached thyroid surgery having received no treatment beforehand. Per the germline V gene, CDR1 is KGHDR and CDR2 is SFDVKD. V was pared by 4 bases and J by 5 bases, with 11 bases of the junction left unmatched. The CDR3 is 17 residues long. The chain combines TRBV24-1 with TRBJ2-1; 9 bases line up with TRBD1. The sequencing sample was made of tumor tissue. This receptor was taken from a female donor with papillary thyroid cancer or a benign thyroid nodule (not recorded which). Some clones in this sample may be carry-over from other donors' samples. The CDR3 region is CATSDGDRAVSDNEQFF. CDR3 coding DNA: TGTGCCACCAGTGACGGGGACAGGGCGGTTTCTGACAATGAGCAGTTCTTC.